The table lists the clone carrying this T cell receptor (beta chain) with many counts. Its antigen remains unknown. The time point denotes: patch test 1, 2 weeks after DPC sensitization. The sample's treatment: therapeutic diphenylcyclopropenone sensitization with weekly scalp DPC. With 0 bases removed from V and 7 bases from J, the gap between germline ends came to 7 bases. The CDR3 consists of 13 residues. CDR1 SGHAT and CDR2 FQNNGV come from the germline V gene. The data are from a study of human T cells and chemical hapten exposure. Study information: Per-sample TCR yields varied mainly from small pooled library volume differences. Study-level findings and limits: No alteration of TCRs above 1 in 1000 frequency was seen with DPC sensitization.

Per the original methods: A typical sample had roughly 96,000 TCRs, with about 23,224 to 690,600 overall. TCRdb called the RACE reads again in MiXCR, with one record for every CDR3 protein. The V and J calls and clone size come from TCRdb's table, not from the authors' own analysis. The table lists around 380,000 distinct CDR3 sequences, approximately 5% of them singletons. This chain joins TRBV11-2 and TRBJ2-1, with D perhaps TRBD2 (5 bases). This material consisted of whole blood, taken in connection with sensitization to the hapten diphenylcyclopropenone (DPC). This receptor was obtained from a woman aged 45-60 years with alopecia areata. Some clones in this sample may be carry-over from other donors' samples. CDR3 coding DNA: TGTGCCAGCAGCTTAGATCGGGGAAATGAGCAGTTCTTC. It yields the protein CASSLDRGNEQFF.